One sample yielded the 24 T cell receptor beta chains listed below, sequenced in a study of early T cells in non-severe SARS-CoV-2 infection. TCRdb recomputed calls from the 5' RACE reads with MiXCR, one row per CDR3 protein. The table includes roughly 86,000 distinct CDR3 sequences, about 6% detected once. Sequencing was carried out using whole blood. These receptors were taken from an adult who was a healthcare worker with PCR-confirmed SARS-CoV-2 infection or an uninfected control (not recorded which).

This clonotype appeared a few times. The chain has TRBV6-2 or TRBV6-3 and TRBJ2-2; 8 bases fit TRBD2. In germline, CDR1 is MNHEY, CDR2 SVGEGT. This CDR3 has 15 amino acids. V was pared by 8 bases and J by 7 bases, with 12 bases of the junction left unmatched. CDR3 DNA sequence: TGTGCCAGCGGGTACGGACTAGCCGGTGTCGGGGAGCTGTTTTTT. Its translation: CASGYGLAGVGELFF.

There are a few counts of this clonotype. This sequence joins TRBV10-3 and TRBJ2-7; 11 positions agree with TRBD1. CDR3 size: 14 residues. The ends lost 6 bases at V and 3 bases at J; junction bases unmatched: 4. Germline V gene lookup returns CDR1 ENHRY and CDR2 SYGVKD. The CDR3 DNA is TGTGCCATCAGGGCCGGGACAGGGGGCTACGAGCAGTACTTC. The encoded protein is CAIRAGTGGYEQYF.

This clonotype has a count of ten or more. This CDR3 reads CASSLRATGGEQYF. The DNA for the CDR3 is TGTGCCAGCAGCTTACGTGCGACAGGGGGCGAGCAGTACTTC. This chain links TRBV7-2 with TRBJ2-7; 9 bases align to TRBD1. The junction had 5 bases not matched to a gene; V was cut back by 2 bases and J by 6 bases. The CDR3 sequence is 14 residues long. Germline CDR1 SGHTA, CDR2 FQGNSA.

This clonotype was detected a few times. This chain links TRBV29-1 with TRBJ1-1; no reliable D call. CDR3 length equals 13 residues. Germline V CDR1 and CDR2: SQVTM, ANQGSEA. V dropped 4 bases and J dropped 2 bases, with 11 bases sitting between them. CDR3 bases: TGCAGCGTTGGACCCTCGGGAAACACTGAAGCTTTCTTT. This gives the protein CSVGPSGNTEAFF.

This clonotype was counted many times. The chain uses TRBV5-1 and TRBJ2-1, with 12 bases matching TRBD2. Germline loops: CDR1 SGHRS, CDR2 YFSETQ. V lost 2 bases and J lost 8; bases outside the gene matches: 5. The CDR3 runs to 15 residues. The CDR3 reads CASSLPRLAGDEQFF. The CDR3 DNA reads TGCGCCAGCAGCTTACCGAGACTAGCGGGGGATGAGCAGTTCTTC.

The gene calls are TRBV6-4 and TRBJ1-6; D is uncertain. CDR1 is MRHNA and CDR2 is SNTAGT in the germline V gene. V lost 0 bases, J lost 3 bases, and 12 bases lay in between. The CDR3 covers 17 residues. CDR3 in amino acids: CASSDSSAGVYNSPLHF. CDR3 nucleotide sequence: TGTGCCAGCAGTGACTCTTCGGCAGGTGTCTATAATTCACCCCTCCACTTT.

At least ten counts were recorded for this clonotype. This sequence joins TRBV5-1 and TRBJ2-7; D gene uncertain. The germline gives CDR1 SGHRS, CDR2 YFSETQ. The CDR3 covers 13 residues. Trimming pared 4 bases from V and 0 bases from J, leaving 8 bases between. CDR3 amino acids: CASSPSSSYEQYF. The CDR3 coding sequence is TGCGCCAGCAGCCCTTCGAGCTCCTACGAGCAGTACTTC.

This clonotype was seen a few times. The chain is built from TRBV5-4 and TRBJ2-2, with a weak D call TRBD1 (6 bases). The CDR3 is 15 amino acids. With 0 bases removed from V and 6 bases from J, the gap between germline ends came to 12 bases. CDR1 and CDR2 (germline): SGHNT, YYREEE (reference sequence). The CDR3 DNA is TGTGCCAGCAGCTTGGTGGGGGCAGCACCCGGGGAGCTGTTTTTT. Residues: CASSLVGAAPGELFF.

This clonotype was seen at least ten times. The chain recombines TRBV12-3 or TRBV12-4 with TRBJ1-1; D may be TRBD1 (5 bases). Trimming pared 2 bases from V and 5 bases from J, leaving 12 bases between. The CDR3 runs to 14 residues. The DNA of the CDR3 is TGTGCCAGCAGTTTATTTGGGGCCGGGACTGAAGCTTTCTTT. Its protein is CASSLFGAGTEAFF.

This clonotype was observed many times. The V gene is TRBV7-9, the J gene TRBJ2-1; D uncertain. Germline V CDR1 and CDR2: SEHNR, FQNEAQ (reference sequence). This CDR3 has 14 residues. The V end was cut by 5 bases, the J end by 3 bases, with 11 bases between. The CDR3 nucleotides read TGTGCCAGCAGCCCACCCTATCGCTACAATGAGCAGTTCTTC. Translating it yields CASSPPYRYNEQFF.

This clonotype came up many times. This chain joins TRBV10-3 and TRBJ2-7; D is perhaps TRBD2 (5 bases). Trimming took off 7 bases at V and 5 bases at J, with 18 bases between the two ends. This CDR3 has 14 amino acids. CDR1 is ENHRY and CDR2 is SYGVKD in the germline V gene. CDR3 in DNA: TGTGCCATCAAAGGTACTAGTAGCGTTGACGAGCAGTACTTC. Translating it yields CAIKGTSSVDEQYF.

This clonotype was detected a few times. This sequence joins TRBV4-3 and TRBJ2-1; 10 bases match TRBD1. Germline CDR1 and CDR2: LGHNA and YSLEER. The CDR3 has 15 residues. Trimming took 4 bases from V and 6 from J; bases not matched to a gene: 6. This CDR3 is CASSRGTGDSNEQFF. DNA of the CDR3: TGCGCCAGCAGCCGCGGGACAGGGGATAGCAATGAGCAGTTCTTC.

This clonotype occurred many times. This chain connects TRBV7-2 to TRBJ1-5; D remains ambiguous. Germline V gene lookup returns CDR1 SGHTA and CDR2 FQGNSA. This CDR3 comprises 14 residues. Trimming shortened V by 2 bases and J by 1 base, and 6 bases separated the two germline ends. CDR3 nucleotide sequence: TGTGCCAGCAGCTTAACTCAGAGCAATCAGCCCCAGCATTTT. Translation: CASSLTQSNQPQHF.

The chain links TRBV6-6 to TRBJ1-4; 10 nucleotides agree with TRBD1. Germline CDR1 and CDR2: MNHNY and SVGAGI (reference sequence). The CDR3 contains 14 residues. The V segment lost 6 bases and the J segment 8 bases; nucleotides outside the gene matches: 6. The CDR3 bases are TGTGCCAGCAGGAGTGGACAGGGGGACGAAAAACTGTTTTTT. Translation gives CASRSGQGDEKLFF.

Ten or more counts support this clonotype. V gene TRBV18 combines with J gene TRBJ2-3; the D call may be TRBD1 or TRBD2 (5 bases each). V was pared by 0 bases and J by 2 bases, with 6 bases between. Germline CDR1 and CDR2: KGHSH and LQKENI. The CDR3 consists of 14 residues. The CDR3 DNA is TGTGCCAGCTCACCACCTGGGACCACAGATACGCAGTATTTT. This encodes CASSPPGTTDTQYF.

The table lists this clonotype with many counts. The chain recombines TRBV30 with TRBJ1-1; D gene ambiguous. V lost 0 bases and J lost 1, with 6 bases in between. Germline CDR1 GTSNPN, CDR2 SVGIG (reference sequence). The CDR3 contains 13 residues. CDR3 protein: CAWSVRENTEAFF. The CDR3 DNA reads TGTGCCTGGAGTGTACGGGAGAACACTGAAGCTTTCTTT.

The chain joins TRBV6-6 to TRBJ1-4; D unresolved. Per germline, CDR1 MNHNY and CDR2 SVGAGI (reference sequence). Trimming shortened V by 7 bases and J by 4 bases, and 16 bases separated the two germline ends. The CDR3 has 15 amino acids. CDR3 bases: TGTGCCAGCATCAACTCCGGACGGGTTAATGAAAAACTGTTTTTT. Translating gives CASINSGRVNEKLFF.

This clonotype was seen more than once but under ten times. V gene TRBV4-1 combines with J gene TRBJ1-1, with TRBD1 matching 7 bases. Trimming removed 1 base from V and 5 bases from J; junction bases left unmatched: 4. Germline-derived CDR1 and CDR2 are MGHRA and YSYEKL. The CDR3 is 14 amino acids. In DNA, the CDR3 is TGCGCCAGCAGCCAAGCCGACAGGGATACTGAAGCTTTCTTT. Protein: CASSQADRDTEAFF.

The rearrangement links TRBV12-3 or TRBV12-4 to TRBJ1-1, with a tentative D call TRBD1 (6 bases). The CDR3 contains 14 residues. V gave up 3 bases and J gave up 0 bases, with 8 bases separating them. The DNA of the CDR3 is TGTGCCAGCAGTTTTACAGGGATGAACACTGAAGCTTTCTTT. It codes for CASSFTGMNTEAFF.

This clonotype was detected many times. The chain uses TRBV5-1 and TRBJ2-1; 12 nucleotides align to TRBD2. V gave up 3 bases and J gave up 9 bases; unmatched junction bases: 28. The CDR3 consists of 22 residues. Germline V lookup: CDR1 SGHRS, CDR2 YFSETQ. As DNA, the CDR3 is TGCGCCAGCAGCTCCGGGGGGGTTTCTGGACAGCCTTCTAGCGGGAGGGCAAGTGAGCAGTTCTTC. Its protein product is CASSSGGVSGQPSSGRASEQFF.

At least ten counts were recorded for this clonotype. The chain is built from TRBV12-3 or TRBV12-4 and TRBJ2-1; 9 bases line up with TRBD1. V lost 5 bases to trimming and J lost 8 bases; unmatched junction nucleotides: 7. The CDR3 has 14 amino acids. CDR3 sequence: CASSSRDRVYEQFF. DNA of the CDR3: TGTGCCAGCAGTAGCCGGGACAGGGTCTATGAGCAGTTCTTC.

This clonotype was seen at least ten times. This chain joins TRBV7-9 and TRBJ1-1; TRBD1 matches at 10 bases. The germline gives CDR1 SEHNR, CDR2 FQNEAQ (reference sequence). This CDR3 is built from 16 residues. V lost 5 bases to trimming and J lost 1 base; unmatched junction nucleotides: 7. CDR3 DNA: TGTGCCAGCAGCAGAGGGACAGGGGCGGCGAACACTGAAGCTTTCTTT. Residues: CASSRGTGAANTEAFF.

The table lists this clonotype with many counts. The chain uses TRBV3-1 and TRBJ1-1, with TRBD1 as a possible D gene (5 bases). From germline, CDR1 is LGHDT and CDR2 YNNKEL (reference sequence). Trimming pared 6 bases from V and 5 bases from J, leaving 7 bases between. The CDR3 runs to 11 residues. CDR3 residues: CASRGGTEAFF. In nucleotides, the CDR3 is TGTGCCAGCAGGGGGGGTACTGAAGCTTTCTTT. The complete variable domain, with remaining parts taken from reference TRBV3-1 and TRBJ1-1, reads DTAVSQTPKYLVTQMGNDKSIKCEQNLGHDTMYWYKQDSKKFLKIMFSYNNKELIINETVPNRFSPKSPDKAHLNLHINSLELGDSAVYFCASRGGTEAFFGQGTRLTVV.

This clonotype was seen more than once but under ten times. The chain employs TRBV28 and TRBJ2-7; D might be TRBD1 (5 bases). V was shortened by 7 bases and J by 3 bases, with 22 bases between the two germline ends. Per the germline V gene, CDR1 is MDHEN and CDR2 is SYDVKM. The CDR3 length is 16 residues. The CDR3 reads CASTLTGPGSLYEQYF. The CDR3 nucleotides are TGTGCCAGCACACTTACGGGCCCAGGGTCCCTCTACGAGCAGTACTTC.